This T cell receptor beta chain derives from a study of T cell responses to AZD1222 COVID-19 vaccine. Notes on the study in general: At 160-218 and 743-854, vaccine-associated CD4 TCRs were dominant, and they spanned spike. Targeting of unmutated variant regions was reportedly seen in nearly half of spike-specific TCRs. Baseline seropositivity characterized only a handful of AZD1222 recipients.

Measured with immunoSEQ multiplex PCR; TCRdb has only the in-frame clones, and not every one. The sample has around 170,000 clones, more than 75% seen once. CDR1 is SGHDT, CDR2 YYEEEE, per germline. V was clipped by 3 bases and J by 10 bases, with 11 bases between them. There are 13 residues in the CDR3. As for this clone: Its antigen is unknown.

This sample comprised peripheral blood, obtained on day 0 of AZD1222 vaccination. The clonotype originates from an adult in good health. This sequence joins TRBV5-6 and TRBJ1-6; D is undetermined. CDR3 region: CASSSGGQSPLHF. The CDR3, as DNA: TGTGCCAGCAGCTCCGGTGGGCAATCACCCCTCCACTTT.